This TCR beta chain comes out of a study of regulatory T cells in long-lasting Graves disease. Time point of the sample: newly diagnosed GD, antithyroid drugs for less than 3 months. PBMC-extracted RNA yielded the TCR library. There are 15 residues in the CDR3. Germline CDR1 LNHNV, CDR2 YYDKDF (reference sequence). The germline V and J ends were trimmed by 1 base and 0 bases, with 9 bases remaining between them. Libraries of TCR beta came from iRepertoire HTBI primers plus Arm-PCR of CDR3 regions. Each CDR3 protein is one row after TCRdb ran MiXCR on the multiplex PCR reads. The repertoire holds approximately 480,000 distinct CDR3 sequences, with about 16% as singletons. The table lists this clonotype with many counts. The same sample was also used in a study of T cells in Graves' hyperthyroidism and ophthalmopathy. That investigation notes: No ophthalmopathy progression within 18 months constituted stable Graves' hyperthyroidism. Every diagnosis used clinical symptoms, serum thyroxine and TRAb, thyroid ultrasound and orbital computed tomography.

The specimen comprised peripheral blood mononuclear cells (PBMCs), sampled at new diagnosis, from a patient treated with antithyroid drugs. The chain has TRBV15 and TRBJ1-2; D might be TRBD1 (6 bases). The TCR comes from a middle-aged man with Graves disease. The CDR3 spells CATSRGQVANYGYTF. The DNA for the CDR3 is TGTGCCACCAGCAGAGGACAGGTCGCTAACTATGGCTACACCTTC. Using reference TRBV15 and TRBJ1-2 for the parts outside the CDR3, the full variable domain is DAMVIQNPRYQVTQFGKPVTLSCSQTLNHNVMYWYQQKSSQAPKLLFHYYDKDFNNEADTPDNFQSRRPNTSFCFLDIRSPGLGDTAMYLCATSRGQVANYGYTFGSGTRLTVV.